One sample yielded the 19 T cell receptor beta chains listed below, sequenced in a study of T cell repertoires in cytomegalovirus infection. One entry per CDR3 protein results from TCRdb running MiXCR on the reads. In the table there are roughly 150,000 distinct CDR3 sequences, approximately 17% of which are singletons. The sequenced sample consisted of CD8+ T cells from PBMCs. Receptor source: a human donor in good health (CMV status not recorded). Some clones in this sample may be carry-over from other donors' samples.

The rearrangement links TRBV4-1 to TRBJ1-2, with D uncertain. V lost 1 base and J lost 8, with 11 bases in between. This CDR3 contains 13 residues. The germline gives CDR1 MGHRA, CDR2 YSYEKL. The DNA for the CDR3 is TGCGCCAGCAGCCAAGGGGTTTTAGAGGGCTACACCTTC. This encodes CASSQGVLEGYTF.

The chain joins TRBV27 to TRBJ2-1; D not resolved. Trimming cost V 0 bases and J 4 bases, with 10 bases left between them. This CDR3 is 15 amino acids long. Germline CDR1 MNHEY, CDR2 SMNVEV (reference sequence). Here the CDR3 reads CASSLSGRRYNEQFF. DNA of the CDR3: TGTGCCAGCAGTTTATCAGGGCGTCGTTACAATGAGCAGTTCTTC.

On this clonotype itself: Since the CDR3 does not end with the conserved phenylalanine or tryptophan, this likely comes from a read error. The chain employs TRBV28 and TRBJ2-1; TRBD2 agrees at 9 bases. Germline V gives CDR1 MDHEN, CDR2 SYDVKM. With 4 bases clipped from V and 3 bases from J, the junction kept 4 bases outside the gene matches. This CDR3 has 15 amino acids. CDR3 sequence: CASSSRTSDYNEQFV. The CDR3 nucleotides are TGTGCCAGCAGTTCCCGGACTAGCGACTACAATGAGCAGTTCGTC.

This clonotype came up a few times. The chain joins TRBV7-3 to TRBJ2-1; tentatively, D is TRBD1 or TRBD2 (6 bases each). The CDR3 covers 16 residues. Per the germline V gene, CDR1 is SGHTA and CDR2 is FQGTGA. Trimming removed 2 bases at V and 2 bases at J, with 13 bases between. The DNA of the CDR3 is TGTGCCAGCAGCTTATCGGGGGCCGGGCCCTACAATGAGCAGTTCTTC. This sequence encodes CASSLSGAGPYNEQFF.

A few counts support this clonotype. V usage is TRBV27 and J usage is TRBJ2-1; the D gene is possibly TRBD2 (6 bases). The CDR3 sequence is 14 residues long. Germline CDR1 and CDR2: MNHEY and SMNVEV (reference sequence). Trimming took 6 bases from V and 8 from J, leaving 17 bases between them. CDR3: CASSLNGGGDEQFF. The CDR3 nucleotides read TGTGCCAGCAGCCTCAACGGGGGAGGCGATGAGCAGTTCTTC.

This clonotype occurred many times. The CDR3 coding sequence is TGTGCCAGCAGCTTTCTAGCGGGGGGGCGCCACGAGCAGTACTTC. It is translated as CASSFLAGGRHEQYF. The genes are TRBV7-2 and TRBJ2-7; 12 bases are shared with TRBD2. CDR1 is SGHTA, CDR2 FQGNSA, per germline. The CDR3 covers 15 residues. Trimming took 3 bases from V and 5 from J; bases not matched to a gene: 5. The full variable domain, with the rest looked up from reference TRBV7-2 and TRBJ2-7, is GAGVSQSPSNKVTEKGKDVELRCDPISGHTALYWYRQSLGQGLEFLIYFQGNSAPDKSGLPSDRFSAERTGGSVSTLTIQRTQQEDSAVYLCASSFLAGGRHEQYFGPGTRLTVT.

The rearrangement uses TRBV5-1 and TRBJ1-2; the D gene is possibly TRBD1 (6 bases). Germline CDR1 is SGHRS and CDR2 is YFSETQ. The CDR3 covers 15 residues. V was cut by 3 bases and J by 3 bases, with 15 bases left in between. The CDR3 DNA reads TGCGCCAGCAGCTCGACCAGGGGTCTGGACTATGGCTACACCTTC. Translation gives CASSSTRGLDYGYTF.

This chain connects TRBV11-3 to TRBJ2-1; TRBD1 is a possible D gene (5 bases). V was cut by 3 bases and J by 4 bases, with 10 bases left in between. The germline V gene has CDR1 SGHNT and CDR2 YENEEA. The CDR3 runs 14 residues. The CDR3 bases are TGTGCCAGCAGCTTGGGATCAGGGTACAATGAGCAGTTCTTC. Translating it yields CASSLGSGYNEQFF. Full variable domain (remainder filled in from reference TRBV11-3 and TRBJ2-1): EAGVVQSPRYKIIEKKQPVAFWCNPISGHNTLYWYLQNLGQGPELLIRYENEEAVDDSQLPKDRFSAERLKGVDSTLKIQPAELGDSAVYLCASSLGSGYNEQFFGPGTRLTVL.

This clonotype was seen a few times. The chain combines TRBV7-9 with TRBJ2-1; D might be TRBD2 (5 bases). The germline gives CDR1 SEHNR, CDR2 FQNEAQ (reference sequence). The length of the CDR3 is 16 residues. V lost 5 bases and J 7 bases, leaving 21 bases between the germline ends. The CDR3 nucleotides read TGTGCCAGCAGCACCTTTTCCGGAGGCGGGTATAATGAGCAGTTCTTC. This encodes CASSTFSGGGYNEQFF.

This clonotype was detected only a few times. V is TRBV20-1 and J is TRBJ1-1; D not certain. Germline CDR1 reads DFQATT; CDR2 reads SNEGSKA (reference sequence). Trimming stripped 3 bases from V and 7 bases from J, with 15 bases between. The CDR3 totals 13 residues. The DNA for the CDR3 is TGCAGTGCTAGCCCGACCAATGCTTATGAAGCTTTCTTT. It encodes CSASPTNAYEAFF.

CDR3 residues: CASRSIRDFAYEQYF. The DNA for the CDR3 is TGTGCCAGCAGAAGTATACGGGACTTCGCCTACGAGCAGTACTTC. This sequence joins TRBV6-2 or TRBV6-3 and TRBJ2-7; the D gene is possibly TRBD2 (6 bases). Between the trimmed V and J ends, which lost 6 bases and 2 bases, there was a span of 17 bases. Germline-derived CDR1 and CDR2 are MNHEY and SVGEGT. The CDR3 length is 15 residues.

There are a few counts of this clonotype. This rearrangement joins TRBV6-2 or TRBV6-3 to TRBJ2-1, with 7 bases that match TRBD2. CDR1 and CDR2 from the germline V gene are MNHEY and SVGEGT. The CDR3 length is 16 residues. After removal of 5 bases from V and 4 bases from J, the junction contained 11 bases not matched to a gene. The CDR3 sequence is CASSPLASGTYNEQFF. CDR3 nucleotides: TGTGCCAGCAGTCCCCTCGCTAGCGGAACTTACAATGAGCAGTTCTTC.

The V call is TRBV7-3, the J call TRBJ1-2; 9 bases align to TRBD1. The CDR3 length is 14 residues. Germline values: CDR1 SGHTA, CDR2 FQGTGA. With 3 bases clipped from V and 3 bases from J, the junction kept 2 bases outside the gene matches. The CDR3 reads CASSLGQGDYGYTF. The CDR3, as DNA: TGTGCCAGCAGCTTGGGACAGGGTGACTATGGCTACACCTTC.

V and J are TRBV28 and TRBJ2-1, with D perhaps TRBD2 (6 bases). This CDR3 spans 16 amino acids. V dropped 3 bases and J dropped 0 bases, with 12 bases sitting between them. Germline CDR1 is MDHEN and CDR2 is SYDVKM. In DNA form, the CDR3 reads TGTGCCAGCAGTTTCCGTGTAGCGGCCTCCTACAATGAGCAGTTCTTC. This translates into CASSFRVAASYNEQFF. The full variable domain, completed using reference TRBV28 and TRBJ2-1, is DVKVTQSSRYLVKRTGEKVFLECVQDMDHENMFWYRQDPGLGLRLIYFSYDVKMKEKGDIPEGYSVSREKKERFSLILESASTNQTSMYLCASSFRVAASYNEQFFGPGTRLTVL.

V gene TRBV7-9 combines with J gene TRBJ2-7, with D possibly TRBD1 on 6 matching bases. The CDR3 loop spans 14 amino acids. Trimming took off 2 bases at V and 4 bases at J, with 12 bases between the two ends. Germline-derived CDR1 and CDR2 are SEHNR and FQNEAQ (reference sequence). CDR3 sequence: CASSLSGESYEQYF. CDR3 in DNA: TGTGCCAGCAGCTTATCAGGGGAGTCGTACGAGCAGTACTTC.

This clonotype was found a few times. The gene calls are TRBV23-1 and TRBJ2-7; no reliable D call. TRBV23-1 belongs to the ORF category, with a function that is uncertain. The CDR3 is 13 residues long. V was clipped by 8 bases and J by 3 bases, with 14 bases between them. CDR3 DNA sequence: TGCGCCAGCCCAGGTGAAGGGTACTACGAGCAGTACTTC. It is translated as CASPGEGYYEQYF.

This clonotype was counted between two and nine times. The chain's CDR3 is CASSLTPSRAAFF. In DNA, the CDR3 is TGTGCCAGCAGCTTAACCCCGTCGAGGGCGGCTTTCTTT. The J gene is TRBJ1-1, the V gene TRBV7-2; D is undetermined. This CDR3 comprises 13 residues. CDR1 and CDR2 (germline): SGHTA, FQGNSA. The germline V and J ends were trimmed by 2 bases and 11 bases, with 15 bases remaining between them.

This clonotype appeared a few times. This chain uses TRBV7-9 with TRBJ2-1; 11 positions match TRBD1. The trim removed 4 bases at V and 6 bases at J, leaving 5 bases unmatched. CDR3 length: 15 residues. In germline, CDR1 is SEHNR, CDR2 FQNEAQ (reference sequence). CDR3 loop: CASSYRDRGVNEQFF. DNA for the CDR3: TGTGCCAGCAGCTACCGGGACAGGGGGGTCAATGAGCAGTTCTTC. The full variable domain, its missing parts supplied by reference TRBV7-9 and TRBJ2-1, is DTGVSQNPRHKITKRGQNVTFRCDPISEHNRLYWYRQTLGQGPEFLTYFQNEAQLEKSRLLSDRFSAERPKGSFSTLEIQRTEQGDSAMYLCASSYRDRGVNEQFFGPGTRLTVL.

The CDR3 DNA reads TGTGCCAGCAGTGAGGGCAGCAACACTGAAGCTTTCTTT. It encodes CASSEGSNTEAFF. This sequence joins TRBV6-6 and TRBJ1-1; D is ambiguous. The length of the CDR3 is 13 residues. Trimming removed 5 bases at V and 2 bases at J, with 9 bases between. CDR1 is MNHNY, CDR2 SVGAGI, per germline (reference sequence).